This T cell receptor (beta chain) was sequenced for a study of blood T cell repertoires in COVID-19. Study information: Researchers got acute and convalescent COVID-19 samples from the United States, Italy and Spain. From T cells, B-cell-depleted T cells, or PBMCs came the material, which was cDNA or gDNA.

Source study methods: Reference gene primer amplification gave nucleated cell count estimates. Clones were read by immunoSEQ multiplex PCR, and TCRdb kept only the in-frame ones, dropping some. The V and J calls and clone size come from that table; D and trimming were worked out from the DNA. The table has around 180,000 clones, around 85% seen once; the top ten hold around 9.5%. CDR3 length equals 14 residues. V was clipped by 3 bases and J by 7 bases; unmatched bases: 4. CDR1 and CDR2 (germline): KGHSH, LQKENI. V usage is TRBV18 and J usage is TRBJ2-7; 12 bases line up with TRBD1. The sample comprised peripheral blood. The TCR comes from a woman of 80 years or more with acute or convalescent COVID-19. CDR3 region: CASSPGQGAGEQYF. Written as DNA, the CDR3 is TGTGCCAGCTCACCGGGACAGGGGGCAGGTGAGCAGTACTTC.